The T cell receptor beta chain under discussion was sequenced for a study of a mutant IDH1 vaccine in newly diagnosed glioma. About the study: Vaccine dosing followed radiotherapy by 4-6 weeks, or accompanied temozolomide cycles. Standard pretreatment was either radiotherapy, temozolomide, or, for most, radiochemotherapy with temozolomide. V12 occurred at week 35 and V13 at week 47.

The time point here: week 47, end of study. Each dose of the vaccine consisted of 300 ug of mutant IDH1 20-mer peptide, with topical imiquimod. Clones were read by immunoSEQ multiplex PCR, and TCRdb kept only the in-frame ones, dropping some. Of roughly 56,000 clones detected, 76% appear once; the ten largest clones hold over 4.5%. To note about this clone: The antigen is undetermined.

With 2 bases clipped from V and 3 bases from J, the junction kept 2 bases outside the gene matches. This CDR3 region has 14 residues. The germline V gene has CDR1 MGHDK and CDR2 SYGVNS. Source: PBMCs, taken from a glioma patient whose treatment included an IDH1 peptide vaccine. The sequence came from a woman between 40 and 55 years old with glioma. Some clones in this sample may be carry-over from other donors' samples. The chain recombines TRBV25-1 with TRBJ1-2, with 8 bases matching TRBD1. The CDR3 loop is CASSEHRGDYGYTF. Here the CDR3 DNA reads TGTGCCAGCAGTGAACACAGGGGGGACTATGGCTACACCTTC.